The T cell receptor (beta chain) under discussion was sequenced for a study of early T cells in non-severe SARS-CoV-2 infection. For the study at large: Chains from this unsorted whole-blood bulk RNA could not be paired.

TCRdb re-derived calls from the 5' RACE reads in MiXCR, one entry per CDR3 protein. Of some 45,000 distinct CDR3 sequences listed, about 6.5% are singletons. This clonotype has only a few counts. V lost 0 bases and J lost 6; bases outside the gene matches: 2. Germline CDR1 and CDR2: SGDLS and YYNGEE. This CDR3 has 13 amino acids. The chain has TRBV9 and TRBJ2-7; 8 bases are a match to TRBD1. The input for sequencing was whole blood, taken at baseline. The origin of this receptor is an adult who was a healthcare worker with PCR-confirmed SARS-CoV-2 infection or an uninfected control (not recorded which). The CDR3 spells CASSVVQGGEQYF. For the CDR3, the DNA is TGTGCCAGCAGCGTAGTACAGGGGGGCGAGCAGTACTTC.